The 5 T cell receptor beta chains below come from one sample, sequenced in a study of regulatory and conventional T cells in RAG deficiency. Repertoires were generated with immunoSEQ multiplex PCR, while TCRdb's copy carries only in-frame clones and drops some. The sample contains fewer than 35,000 clones, roughly 90% of which appear only once. The sample was also reused in another study, on regulatory T cells. This second study says: Amplification used 52 TRBV primers and 13 TRBJ primers.

The sequencing input was CD8+ T cells sorted from blood. Receptor source: a human donor in good health.

V usage is TRBV28 and J usage is TRBJ2-5, with 9 bases that match TRBD2. CDR1 MDHEN and CDR2 SYDVKM come from the germline V gene. The junction had 4 bases not matched to a gene; V was cut back by 5 bases and J by 3 bases. The CDR3 spans 14 residues. The CDR3 loop reads CASSSSGSEETQYF. The CDR3 DNA is TGTGCCAGCAGTAGTAGCGGGAGTGAAGAGACCCAGTACTTC. The full variable domain, rest sourced from reference TRBV28 and TRBJ2-5, is DVKVTQSSRYLVKRTGEKVFLECVQDMDHENMFWYRQDPGLGLRLIYFSYDVKMKEKGDIPEGYSVSREKKERFSLILESASTNQTSMYLCASSSSGSEETQYFGPGTRLLVL.

The rearrangement joins TRBV4-1 to TRBJ2-2; D may be TRBD2 (5 bases). Trimming took off 0 bases at V and 9 bases at J, with 8 bases between the two ends. The CDR3 has 13 amino acids. Germline lookup yields CDR1 MGHRA and CDR2 YSYEKL. The CDR3 DNA reads TGCGCCAGCAGCCAAGATCTAGCATGGGAGCTGTTTTTT. It translates to CASSQDLAWELFF.

This sequence joins TRBV9 and TRBJ1-2; no clear D. This CDR3 region has 11 residues. From germline, CDR1 is SGDLS and CDR2 YYNGEE. Trimming took off 3 bases at V and 8 bases at J, with 8 bases between the two ends. Here the CDR3 reads CASSGRKGYTF. The CDR3 DNA follows: TGTGCCAGCAGCGGAAGGAAGGGCTACACCTTC.

The chain has TRBV18 and TRBJ1-1; 8 positions match TRBD1. The CDR3 length is 16 residues. Germline CDR1 KGHSH, CDR2 LQKENI. Trimming took 3 bases from V and 3 from J; bases not matched to a gene: 9. The CDR3, as DNA: TGTGCCAGCTCACCTCGATCGGACAGGGTTGACACTGAAGCTTTCTTT. It is translated as CASSPRSDRVDTEAFF.

The V call is TRBV6-1, the J call TRBJ1-2, with 7 bases identical to TRBD1. The CDR3 has 15 residues. Losses at the gene ends were 4 bases for V and 7 bases for J; bases not matched to a gene: 12. CDR1 is MNHNS, CDR2 SASEGT, per germline. The CDR3 spells CASSAAIPDRAGYTF. The DNA for the CDR3 is TGTGCCAGCAGTGCGGCCATCCCCGACAGGGCTGGCTACACCTTC.